The source of this T cell receptor (beta chain) is a study of blood T cells in healthy people across ages. This clonotype appeared many times. Its antigen is still unknown. Combining a sample-barcoded 5' primer with a J-beta primer mix, a second PCR ran for about 6 to 12 cycles. One entry per CDR3 protein results from TCRdb running MiXCR on the 5' RACE reads. The table lists more than 1,400,000 distinct CDR3 sequences, around two fifths of them singletons. The individuals who served as donors were healthy Caucasians living in Russia, aged about 6 to 100. Findings and limits, study-wide: Both higher diversity and more naive CD4+ cells marked long-lived donors when set against aged donors. Naive T cell percentage by flow cytometry tracked strongly with beta diversity.

Germline V CDR1 and CDR2: SGHTA, FQGNSA. Deletions cut 2 bases from V and 6 bases from J, with 14 bases between. The CDR3 contains 15 residues. The sequenced material came from blood. The chain uses TRBV7-2 and TRBJ2-1; the D gene is possibly TRBD1 (6 bases). The clonotype was recovered from a woman between 18 and 29 years old in good health. In nucleotides, the CDR3 is TGTGCCAGCAGCTTAAGCAGGGGTCCCTTCAATGAGCAGTTCTTC. As protein: CASSLSRGPFNEQFF.